The next 14 T cell receptor beta chains were all read from a single sample in a study of blood T cells in healthy people across ages. Sample-barcoded 5' priming and a J-beta primer mix drove a second PCR of about 6 to 12 cycles. Via MiXCR, TCRdb re-called the 5' RACE reads, giving one row per CDR3 protein. The top ten clones hold roughly 9% of a sample with over 750,000 distinct CDR3 sequences, 25% of them seen once. These same data were also listed under a study on T cells of mothers and their children.

Material: blood. Every receptor here comes from a boy younger than 18 in good health.

This chain joins TRBV12-3 or TRBV12-4 and TRBJ2-1; no firm D call. This CDR3 is built from 11 residues. V was pared by 2 bases and J by 9 bases, with 5 bases between. Here the CDR3 DNA reads TGTGCCAGCAGTTTAAGGCTTGAGCAGTTCTTC. It codes for CASSLRLEQFF.

This clonotype has a handful of counts. Likely a read error: the CDR3 ends without its conserved phenylalanine or tryptophan. The V and J genes are TRBV20-1 and TRBJ1-1, with TRBD1 matching over 7 bases. This CDR3 has 14 amino acids. V was clipped by 8 bases and J by 4 bases; unmatched bases: 13. Germline values: CDR1 DFQATT, CDR2 SNEGSKA (reference sequence). CDR3 nucleotides: TGCAGTTCTCATCGGGGACAGTCGAGCACTGAAGCTTTCCTT. Amino acid sequence: CSSHRGQSSTEAFL.

V and J are TRBV29-1 and TRBJ1-2; D not resolved. Germline CDR1 SQVTM, CDR2 ANQGSEA. V gave up 0 bases and J gave up 4 bases, with 9 bases separating them. This CDR3 contains 13 residues. Written as DNA, the CDR3 is TGCAGCGTTGAAGAACCCGGACCCTATGGCTACACCTTC. Translating it yields CSVEEPGPYGYTF.

V is TRBV9 and J is TRBJ2-2; no definite D call. The V and J ends lost 2 bases and 4 bases respectively, with 12 bases between them. From germline, CDR1 is SGDLS and CDR2 YYNGEE. This CDR3 spans 15 amino acids. CDR3 loop: CASSVASAGTGELFF. CDR3 DNA sequence: TGTGCCAGCAGCGTGGCTTCAGCAGGCACCGGGGAGCTGTTTTTT.

This clonotype was seen a handful of times. J is TRBJ1-4 and V is TRBV4-2; no clear D. This CDR3 comprises 15 residues. CDR1 and CDR2 (germline): LGHNA, YNFKEQ. The ends were cut back, 0 bases at V and 0 bases at J, with 5 bases in the middle. The CDR3 loop reads CASSQEPATNEKLFF. In nucleotides, the CDR3 is TGTGCCAGCAGCCAAGAGCCGGCAACTAATGAAAAACTGTTTTTT.

The chain has TRBV29-1 and TRBJ2-4; the match to TRBD2 covers 9 bases. Germline CDR1 SQVTM, CDR2 ANQGSEA. Trimming cost V 0 bases and J 6 bases; bases outside gene matches: 6. The CDR3 spans 15 residues. The chain's CDR3 is CSVEEWREGRNIQYF. The CDR3 DNA is TGCAGCGTTGAAGAGTGGCGGGAGGGAAGAAACATTCAGTACTTC. The whole variable domain, remainder taken from reference TRBV29-1 and TRBJ2-4, is SAVISQKPSRDICQRGTSLTIQCQVDSQVTMMFWYRQQPGQSLTLIATANQGSEATYESGFVIDKFPISRPNLTFSTLTVSNMSPEDSSIYLCSVEEWREGRNIQYFGAGTRLSVL.

Only a few counts were recorded for this clonotype. This chain joins TRBV12-5 and TRBJ2-7, with D possibly matching TRBD1 (5 bases). The length of the CDR3 is 12 residues. V was clipped by 3 bases and J by 6 bases, with 9 bases between them. Germline V gene lookup returns CDR1 LGHNT and CDR2 FRNRAP. CDR3 nucleotide sequence: TGTGCTAGTGGTTTTTCAGGGTCCGAGCAGTACTTC. Encoded protein: CASGFSGSEQYF. Looking up the rest from reference TRBV12-5 and TRBJ2-7 gives the full variable domain: DARVTQTPRHKVTEMGQEVTMRCQPILGHNTVFWYRQTMMQGLELLAYFRNRAPLDDSGMPKDRFSAEMPDATLATLKIQPSEPRDSAVYFCASGFSGSEQYFGPGTRLTVT.

This clonotype was observed a few times. The chain recombines TRBV28 with TRBJ2-5; D is possibly TRBD2 (5 bases). The J call may be mistaken, given a closer DNA end match to TRBJ2-7. Germline assignment: CDR1 MDHEN and CDR2 SYDVKM. This CDR3 region has 15 residues. The CDR3 DNA sequence: TGTGCCAGCAGCCCCGGACTGGTTCTACCCTACGAGCAGTACTTC. Translation: CASSPGLVLPYEQYF.

Notes on this clonotype: At one of its ends the junction is not consistent with the germline gene, which may arise from a read error. The rearrangement joins TRBV6-1 to TRBJ2-5; 9 bases line up with TRBD2. This CDR3 is 14 amino acids long. Germline V CDR1 and CDR2: MNHNS, SASEGT. CDR3 DNA sequence: TGCGCCAGCAACTTAGGCGGGAGGGGAGAGACCCAGTACTTC. Translating it yields CASNLGGRGETQYF.

The CDR3 spells CASSQGGDWRDQPQHF. DNA of the CDR3: TGTGCCAGCAGCCAAGGAGGGGACTGGAGAGATCAGCCCCAGCATTTT. V gene TRBV14 combines with J gene TRBJ1-5; a possible D gene is TRBD1 (5 bases). Germline CDR1 and CDR2: SGHDN and FVKESK. V was shortened by 1 base and J by 5 bases, with 15 bases between the two germline ends. There are 16 residues in the CDR3.

This chain uses TRBV20-1 with TRBJ1-1; tentative D call: TRBD1 (5 bases). CDR3 length: 14 residues. Germline lookup yields CDR1 DFQATT and CDR2 SNEGSKA (reference sequence). The CDR3 region is CSADRRRGNTEAFF. CDR3 DNA: TGCAGCGCAGACCGGAGGAGGGGGAACACTGAAGCTTTCTTT.

This clonotype was seen a handful of times. V is TRBV7-2 and J is TRBJ2-5; 7 bases match TRBD1. The CDR3 runs to 15 residues. J was trimmed by 5 bases and V by 4 bases; bases with no gene match: 10. CDR1 is SGHTA and CDR2 is FQGNSA in the germline V gene. CDR3 region: CASSWNLGGLETQYF. For the CDR3, the DNA is TGTGCCAGCAGCTGGAACTTAGGGGGCCTGGAGACCCAGTACTTC.

This clonotype was detected only a few times. The chain uses TRBV7-9 and TRBJ2-3; 7 positions match TRBD1. Germline CDR1 SEHNR, CDR2 FQNEAQ (reference sequence). The CDR3 covers 15 residues. The trim removed 4 bases at V and 2 bases at J, leaving 6 bases unmatched. The CDR3 region has the DNA TGTGCCAGCAGCTCAGAAACAGGGGCCACAGATACGCAGTATTTT. Encoded protein: CASSSETGATDTQYF.

The CDR3 region is CASSREIWDRGPYQETQYF. CDR3 nucleotide sequence: TGTGCCAGCAGCCGTGAAATTTGGGACAGGGGCCCGTACCAAGAGACCCAGTACTTC. The rearrangement uses TRBV7-2 and TRBJ2-5; 10 positions agree with TRBD1. This CDR3 has 19 residues. The trim removed 5 bases at V and 0 bases at J, leaving 15 bases unmatched. The germline V gene has CDR1 SGHTA and CDR2 FQGNSA.